This record covers a single T cell receptor beta chain. Its specificity is not known. The germline gives CDR1 SNHLY, CDR2 FYNNEI. This CDR3 contains 15 residues. V lost 4 bases and J lost 0, with 10 bases in between. The sample belongs to a study of graft-versus-host responses after intestinal transplantation. Study at large: Grafts were multivisceral, liver-intestinal, or isolated intestinal. Anti-thymocyte globulin was used for induction in all recipients, who then took tacrolimus and steroids for 3 to 4 years. Broader study findings: Peak circulating GvH clone levels tracked with early post-transplant HvG declines.

This table comes from immunoSEQ multiplex PCR, and its TCRdb copy is limited to in-frame clones, with some not included. This repertoire shows tens of thousands of clones, over 80% found once; its top ten account for 5% to 7%. The sequenced sample was PBMCs, obtained about 800 days after a first intestinal transplant, on the day of a second. V is TRBV2 and J is TRBJ1-3; a possible D gene is TRBD1 (5 bases). The receptor was isolated from a human patient who received an intestinal transplant, so some T cells may come from the graft donor. The CDR3 is CASSVGDDSGNTIYF. Here the CDR3 DNA reads TGTGCCAGCAGTGTAGGGGACGACTCTGGAAACACCATATATTTT.